This TCR beta chain was sequenced during a study of T cells in Graves' hyperthyroidism and ophthalmopathy (dated by TCRdb to the late 2010s). A note on the overall study: Peripheral blood was collected at initial diagnosis, before any treatment. To identify distinguishing TCR V-J signatures, a discovery cohort of 90 to 100 patients was used, comprising fewer than 45 with Graves' ophthalmopathy and under 60 with stable Graves' hyperthyroidism. Prospective prediction of ophthalmopathy was tested in an independent validation cohort consisting of some 19 hyperthyroidism patients and around 16 patients who later progressed to ophthalmopathy. The approximately 100 discovery patients were randomly divided into training and test sets at a 7:3 ratio. In addition, the study compared T-cell repertoires in thyroid tissue and in blood from five to seven Graves' hyperthyroidism patients. Following sampling, methimazole starting at 30 mg daily was given to hyperthyroidism patients, and high-dose intravenous methylprednisolone was given to ophthalmopathy patients. TCR Vbeta CDR3 sequencing of 135 peripheral blood samples (roughly 41 ophthalmopathy, 75 to 85 hyperthyroidism and roughly 17 progressor patients) is reported in the paper. Points the paper makes about the study in general: In validation, the model predicted progression to ophthalmopathy with around 71% sensitivity and 72% to 75% specificity, a median of 6.5 months before onset. Most expanded thyroid clonotypes (frequency above 0.001) were also detected in blood, suggesting blood repertoires may reflect thyroid immune responses. A model built on a 13 V-J signature distinguished ophthalmopathy from stable hyperthyroidism, reaching 85% to 90% sensitivity and 81% to 83% specificity in cross-validation and 80%/75% in testing. No statistical method was used to fix the sample size in advance, and group allocation was not hidden from the investigators.

Many counts were recorded for this clonotype. This clone's antigen is unknown. No much larger clone exists at a distance of one base, and base qualities are not known. The TCR beta CDR3 regions were amplified from RNA transcripts. The TCR CDR3 was subjected to a first round of RT-PCR using the HTBI primer set and the Qiagen OneStep RT-PCR kit. Libraries were constructed in a second round of multiplex PCR, after which size selection and purification were carried out. Sequencing of the libraries was done on an Illumina HiSeq2000 using paired-end 100 bp reads. The paper's data handling went like this. SOAPnuke was used to process the raw data, with reads discarded if the reads contained adapters or uncalled bases, had a mean Phred below 15, or lacked an exact constant-primer or identifier match. COPE v1.2.5 was used to merge the high-quality paired reads, and each unique nucleotide sequence was defined as a clonotype. MiTCR v1.1 was used to align clonotypes to the IMGT TRBV, TRBD and TRBJ reference segments. The analysis was restricted to V-J combinations with a frequency above 0.0001, which together covered just over 99% of the repertoires. The TCS score was defined as F50 (clonal expansion) divided by E x V (chaos), with BLOSUM62-based TCRdist calculated between CDR3 peptides within each V-J. Welch's t-statistics and random forest reduced just over 500 V-J features to 10 to 15, which were used in a naive Bayes classifier (R e1071). TCRdb cleaned the public reads at Q25 with fastp, built clones with MiXCR and kept in-frame beta chains. One record per CDR3 amino acid sequence lists the most common genes and DNA. TCRdb, not the authors, supplied the V and J calls. Present in this sample are 450,000 to 600,000 distinct CDR3 sequences, 13% to 15% of which were seen just once. The top ten clones comprise approximately 13% of the sample.

Graves' hyperthyroidism was defined as stable when no progression to ophthalmopathy occurred over 18 months of follow-up. The hyperthyroidism patients were between 18 and 65 years old and newly diagnosed, with a disease duration of less than 2 months. Any patient with an uncontrolled infection, another autoimmune disease, pregnancy or lactation was excluded. Clinical symptoms, serum thyroxine and TRAb, thyroid ultrasound, and orbital computed tomography formed the basis for the diagnoses. PBMCs were isolated from about 9.1 ml of fresh peripheral blood by Ficoll-Paque density gradient centrifugation. Total RNA was extracted using Trizol reagent, and RNA quality was assessed on an Agilent 2100 Bioanalyzer. Based on the germline V gene, the CDR1 and CDR2 sequences are SNHLY and FYNNEI. The CDR3 starts with the cysteine, ends with the phenylalanine, and has 15 residues. This entry keeps only the CDR3 DNA: 45 bases, framed from base 1. Trimming costs V 4 bases and J 2 bases, and their ends lie 11 bases apart.

The receptor was derived from a woman in her thirties or forties with Graves' hyperthyroidism. The rearrangement combines TRBV2 with TRBJ1-4; the D region possibly corresponds to TRBD1 (6 bases align). The sample comprised blood. The nucleotide sequence reads TGTGCCAGCAGTGCAGGGGCTGGGACTAATGAAAAACTGTTTTTT. This translates into CASSAGAGTNEKLFF. With all but the CDR3 taken from the reference TRBV2 and TRBJ1-4 genes, the full variable domain is: EPEVTQTPSHQVTQMGQEVILRCVPISNHLYFYWYRQILGQKVEFLVSFYNNEISEKSEIFDDQFSVERPDGSNFTLKIRSTKLEDSAMYFCASSAGAGTNEKLFFGSGTQLSVL.